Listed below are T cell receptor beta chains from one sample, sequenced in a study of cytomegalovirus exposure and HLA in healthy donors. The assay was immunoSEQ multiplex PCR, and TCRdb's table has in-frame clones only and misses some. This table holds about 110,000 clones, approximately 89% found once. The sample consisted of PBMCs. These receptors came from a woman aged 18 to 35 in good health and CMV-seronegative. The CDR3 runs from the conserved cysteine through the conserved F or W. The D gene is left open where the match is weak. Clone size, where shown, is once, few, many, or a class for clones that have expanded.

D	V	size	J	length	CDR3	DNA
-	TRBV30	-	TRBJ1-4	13	CAWAADRREKLFF	TGTGCCTGGGCTGCCGACAGAAGAGAAAAACTGTTTTTT
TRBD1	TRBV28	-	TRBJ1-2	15	CASSPPGTGFYGYTF	TGTGCCAGCAGTCCGCCCGGGACAGGGTTCTATGGCTACACCTTC
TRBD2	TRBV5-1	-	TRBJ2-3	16	CASSGDYPNHGDTQYF	TGCGCCAGCAGCGGGGACTATCCAAACCACGGGGATACGCAGTATTTT
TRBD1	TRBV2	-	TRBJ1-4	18	CASSSPDRGEAWDEKLFF	TGTGCCAGCAGCTCCCCCGACAGGGGGGAGGCGTGGGATGAAAAACTGTTTTTT
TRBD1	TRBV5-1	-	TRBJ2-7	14	CASSHPDRANEQYF	TGCGCCAGCAGCCATCCGGACAGGGCCAACGAGCAGTACTTC
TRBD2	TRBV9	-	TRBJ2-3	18	CASSVTAGGITSTDTQYF	TGTGCCAGCAGCGTAACAGCGGGGGGTATTACTAGCACAGATACGCAGTATTTT
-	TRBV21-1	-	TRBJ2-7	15	CASSKARDRGYEQYF	TGTGCCAGCAGCAAAGCGCGGGACAGGGGGTACGAGCAGTACTTC
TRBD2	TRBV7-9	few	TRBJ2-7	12	CASRSGGLEQYF	TGTGCCAGCAGGTCGGGAGGGCTCGAGCAGTACTTC
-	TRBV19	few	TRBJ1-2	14	CASNRLPAAYGYTF	TGTGCCAGTAACAGGCTCCCGGCCGCCTATGGCTACACCTTC
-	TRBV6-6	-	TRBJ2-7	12	CASSTGFYEQYF	TGTGCCAGCAGCACAGGGTTCTACGAGCAGTACTTC
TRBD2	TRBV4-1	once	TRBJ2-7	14	CASSLAGGSYEQYF	TGCGCCAGCAGCCTCGCGGGGGGGTCCTACGAGCAGTACTTC
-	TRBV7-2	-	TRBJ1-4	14	CASSLGGANEKLFF	TGTGCCAGCAGCTTAGGGGGGGCTAATGAAAAACTGTTTTTT
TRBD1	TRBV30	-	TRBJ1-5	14	CAWSRTGGNQPQHF	TGTGCCTGGAGCCGGACAGGGGGTAATCAGCCCCAGCATTTT
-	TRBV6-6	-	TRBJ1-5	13	CASKRHLDQPQHF	TGTGCCAGCAAGAGACACCTTGATCAGCCCCAGCATTTT
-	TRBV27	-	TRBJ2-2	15	CASSLVGPNTGELFF	TGTGCCAGCAGTTTAGTGGGCCCGAACACCGGGGAGCTGTTTTTT
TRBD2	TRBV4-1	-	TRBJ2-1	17	CASSQESFGLAGGRQFF	TGCGCCAGCAGCCAAGAAAGTTTCGGACTAGCGGGGGGGCGTCAGTTCTTC
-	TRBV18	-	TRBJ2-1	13	CASSPDTYNEQFF	TGTGCCAGCTCACCTGACACCTACAATGAGCAGTTCTTC
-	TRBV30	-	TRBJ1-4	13	CAWTVQTNEKLFF	TGTGCCTGGACAGTCCAAACTAATGAAAAACTGTTTTTT
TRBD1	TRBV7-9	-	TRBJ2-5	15	CASSGGQGIGETQYF	TGTGCCAGCAGCGGGGGACAGGGGATTGGAGAGACCCAGTACTTC
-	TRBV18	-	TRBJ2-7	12	CASSTPTLEQYF	TGTGCCAGCTCAACCCCTACGTTGGAGCAGTACTTC